Shown below are 18 T cell receptor beta chains from a single sample sequenced in a study of shared clonotypes between healthy human individuals. The assay was immunoSEQ multiplex PCR, and TCRdb's table has in-frame clones only and misses some. The sample holds 2,500,000 or so clones, approximately 94% seen once. Material for sequencing was naive CD4+ T cells from PBMCs. Subset defined: CD45RA+ positively selected. These receptors originate from a man younger than 35 in good health. Some clones in this sample may be carry-over from other donors' samples.

The genes are TRBV30 and TRBJ1-1; a possible D gene is TRBD1 (6 bases). The CDR3 runs to 14 residues. Germline CDR1 GTSNPN, CDR2 SVGIG (reference sequence). Deletions cut 1 base from V and 1 base from J, with 10 bases between. The CDR3 reads CAWSAQGGNTEAFF. CDR3 DNA sequence: TGTGCCTGGAGTGCACAGGGCGGGAACACTGAAGCTTTCTTT.

V gene TRBV11-3 combines with J gene TRBJ2-7; the match to TRBD2 covers 7 bases. Germline CDR1 is SGHNT and CDR2 is YENEEA. V lost 5 bases, J lost 6 bases, and 7 bases stayed unmatched. The CDR3 sequence is 13 residues long. The CDR3 reads CASSTGLEGEQYF. The CDR3 nucleotides are TGTGCCAGCAGCACCGGACTAGAGGGCGAGCAGTACTTC.

This clone was picked up one time. V usage is TRBV30 and J usage is TRBJ1-6; TRBD1 matches at 9 bases. With 5 bases clipped from V and 7 bases from J, the junction kept 3 bases outside the gene matches. This CDR3 comprises 13 residues. Germline V lookup: CDR1 GTSNPN, CDR2 SVGIG (reference sequence). The CDR3 loop is CAWGTGGNSPLHF. The CDR3 nucleotides read TGTGCCTGGGGCACAGGGGGCAATTCACCCCTCCACTTT.

The CDR3 DNA is TGTGCCTTGGGACAGCAGGGAAATCAGCCCCAGCATTTT. Protein: CALGQQGNQPQHF. The gene calls are TRBV30 and TRBJ1-5; TRBD1 matches at 7 bases. Looked up from germline, CDR1 is GTSNPN and CDR2 is SVGIG (reference sequence). The CDR3 is made up of 13 amino acids. V lost 7 bases and J lost 4; bases outside the gene matches: 7.

The chain combines TRBV4-2 with TRBJ1-5; D gene unclear. CDR3 length: 13 amino acids. The V gene's germline CDR1 is LGHNA and CDR2 YNFKEQ. The V end lost 0 bases, the J end lost 8 bases, and 8 bases lay between the germline ends. CDR3 bases: TGTGCCAGCAGCCAAGATCGCCCCGAGCCCCAGCATTTT. This translates into CASSQDRPEPQHF.

This chain joins TRBV20-1 and TRBJ2-2; tentative D call: TRBD1 (7 bases). Germline loops: CDR1 DFQATT, CDR2 SNEGSKA (reference sequence). This CDR3 region has 11 residues. V was shortened by 4 bases and J by 13 bases, with 13 bases between the two germline ends. The CDR3 reads CSATQGGGLFF. DNA for the CDR3: TGCAGTGCTACTCAGGGGGGTGGGCTGTTTTTT.

The V gene is TRBV7-7, the J gene TRBJ2-2; D remains ambiguous. CDR3 size: 13 residues. V was clipped by 5 bases and J by 4 bases, with 8 bases between them. The V gene's germline CDR1 is SSHAT and CDR2 FNYEAQ (reference sequence). CDR3 region: CASSPGPTGELFF. As DNA, the CDR3 is TGTGCCAGCAGCCCGGGCCCCACCGGGGAGCTGTTTTTT.

The J gene is TRBJ2-2, the V gene TRBV9; the D call may be TRBD1 or TRBD2 (5 bases each). Germline V gene lookup returns CDR1 SGDLS and CDR2 YYNGEE. The CDR3 spans 14 residues. With 3 bases removed from V and 10 bases from J, the gap between germline ends came to 16 bases. CDR3 bases: TGTGCCAGCAGCGGAGGGGCGGGCCCCGCGGAGCTGTTTTTT. Its protein product is CASSGGAGPAELFF.

The chain employs TRBV28 and TRBJ2-7; D is unclear. The CDR3 length is 16 residues. V lost 6 bases and J 3 bases, leaving 21 bases between the germline ends. Germline assignment: CDR1 MDHEN and CDR2 SYDVKM. As DNA, the CDR3 is TGTGCCAGCAGACCCACAATCAGTAGAATGGGCTACGAGCAGTACTTC. Translated: CASRPTISRMGYEQYF. Supplemented by reference TRBV28 and TRBJ2-7, the full variable domain reads DVKVTQSSRYLVKRTGEKVFLECVQDMDHENMFWYRQDPGLGLRLIYFSYDVKMKEKGDIPEGYSVSREKKERFSLILESASTNQTSMYLCASRPTISRMGYEQYFGPGTRLTVT.

This sequence joins TRBV9 and TRBJ2-3, with D perhaps TRBD1 (6 bases). Trimming took 6 bases from V and 1 from J, leaving 12 bases between them. The CDR3 covers 14 residues. Germline V gene data show CDR1 as SGDLS and CDR2 as YYNGEE. CDR3 nucleotides: TGTGCCAGCAATCAGGGGCTCGGCACAGATACGCAGTATTTT. Translating it yields CASNQGLGTDTQYF. Complete variable domain (other parts from reference TRBV9 and TRBJ2-3): DSGVTQTPKHLITATGQRVTLRCSPRSGDLSVYWYQQSLDQGLQFLIQYYNGEERAKGNILERFSAQQFPDLHSELNLSSLELGDSALYFCASNQGLGTDTQYFGPGTRLTVL.

This chain links TRBV18 with TRBJ2-3; 9 bases line up with TRBD1. The CDR3 is 16 amino acids. In germline, CDR1 is KGHSH, CDR2 LQKENI. The ends lost 1 base at V and 1 base at J; junction bases unmatched: 3. The CDR3 DNA reads as TGTGCCAGCTCACCACTGAGGACAGGGGGCACAGATACGCAGTATTTT. Amino acids: CASSPLRTGGTDTQYF.

This CDR3 is CASTSGHEQFF. The CDR3 region has the DNA TGTGCCAGTACCTCCGGCCATGAGCAGTTCTTC. V usage is TRBV6-5 and J usage is TRBJ2-1; no clear D gene. Trimming cost V 9 bases and J 8 bases, with 11 bases left between them. Per the germline V gene, CDR1 is MNHEY and CDR2 is SVGAGI. The CDR3 is 11 residues long.

This chain links TRBV7-3 with TRBJ2-3; D is undetermined. CDR3 size: 16 residues. V was cut by 1 base and J by 5 bases, with 16 bases left in between. Germline assignment: CDR1 SGHTA and CDR2 FQGTGA. The CDR3 here is CASSLMVGVRLDTQYF. Here the CDR3 DNA reads TGTGCCAGCAGCTTAATGGTCGGAGTTAGGTTAGATACGCAGTATTTT.

This chain connects TRBV7-2 to TRBJ1-4; possibly TRBD1 for D (6 bases). V lost 5 bases to trimming and J lost 7 bases, with 20 bases between them. Germline CDR1 is SGHTA and CDR2 is FQGNSA. The CDR3 has 16 amino acids. CDR3 sequence reads: CASSAGGAGGGEKLFF. The CDR3 nucleotides read TGTGCCAGCAGCGCGGGGGGGGCCGGAGGTGGTGAAAAACTGTTTTTT.

The CDR3 here is CASSSASGRAPDTQYF. In DNA, the CDR3 is TGTGCCAGCAGCTCTGCTAGCGGGAGGGCCCCAGATACGCAGTATTTT. This sequence joins TRBV5-4 and TRBJ2-3; 12 bases fit TRBD2. The CDR3 is 16 amino acids. V was pared by 3 bases and J by 4 bases, with 6 bases of the junction left unmatched. Germline CDR1 and CDR2: SGHNT and YYREEE (reference sequence).

V usage is TRBV5-4 and J usage is TRBJ2-4; TRBD2 is a possible D gene (6 bases). The germline V gene encodes CDR1 SGHNT and CDR2 YYREEE (reference sequence). The V and J ends lost 0 bases and 9 bases respectively, with 16 bases between them. The CDR3 contains 15 residues. Here the CDR3 DNA reads TGTGCCAGCAGCTTGGGCCCCCAGCGGCGGGGCATTCAGTACTTC. It is translated as CASSLGPQRRGIQYF.

The chain is built from TRBV18 and TRBJ2-1; 10 bases map to TRBD2. The CDR3 loop spans 16 amino acids. The germline V gene encodes CDR1 KGHSH and CDR2 LQKENI. V gave up 6 bases and J gave up 5 bases; unmatched junction bases: 10. Here the CDR3 DNA reads TGTGCCAGCTCTCCCAATCTAGCGGGAGCAAACAATGAGCAGTTCTTC. Its protein product is CASSPNLAGANNEQFF.

This sequence joins TRBV2 and TRBJ2-7, with D tentatively TRBD1 or TRBD2 (5 bases each). The germline V gene encodes CDR1 SNHLY and CDR2 FYNNEI. Trimming took off 10 bases at V and 0 bases at J, with 16 bases between the two ends. The CDR3 loop spans 14 amino acids. The chain's CDR3 is CATHRGRDSYEQYF. Here the CDR3 DNA reads TGTGCCACCCATCGGGGCAGAGACTCCTACGAGCAGTACTTC.